The rows below give T cell receptor beta chains drawn from one sample of a study of CD8+CD57+ T cells in acquired aplastic anemia. TCRdb processed the reads anew with MiXCR; each CDR3 protein has one entry. The sample includes under 200,000 distinct CDR3 sequences, about 48% of them seen just once. Sequencing was performed on sorted CD4+, CD8+, or CD8+CD57+ T cells (not recorded which) from PBMCs. Receptors originate from a human donor in good health. CDR3s include the opening cysteine and the closing phenylalanine or tryptophan. A D gene is named only where the DNA matches it firmly. Clone size is given for some rows only: seen once, a few or many times, or a class if the clone is expanded.

CDR3nt: TGTGCTAGTGGTTCGACAGGCGTCTCTGGAAACACCATATATTTT; CDR3aa: CASGSTGVSGNTIYF; j_gene: TRBJ1-3; abundance: few; d_gene: .; v_gene: TRBV12-5; len: 15
CDR3nt: TGTGCCAGCAGAGCTTTTAAGACAGGGATTAATGGCTACACCTTC; CDR3aa: CASRAFKTGINGYTF; j_gene: TRBJ1-2; abundance: .; d_gene: TRBD1; v_gene: TRBV2; len: 15
CDR3nt: TGTGCCATCAGTGATAGGGCGGGGGGGGTCTACGAGCAGTACTTC; CDR3aa: CAISDRAGGVYEQYF; j_gene: TRBJ2-7; abundance: .; d_gene: TRBD2; v_gene: TRBV10-3; len: 15
CDR3nt: TGTGCCAGCAGCTCAGGACAGGGGAGGGATGGCTACACCTTC; CDR3aa: CASSSGQGRDGYTF; j_gene: TRBJ1-2; abundance: once; d_gene: TRBD1; v_gene: TRBV7-9; len: 14
CDR3nt: TGTGCCAGCAGTACCGGGACAGGGCTCAACGAGCAGTACTTC; CDR3aa: CASSTGTGLNEQYF; j_gene: TRBJ2-7; abundance: .; d_gene: TRBD1; v_gene: TRBV2; len: 14
CDR3nt: TGTGCTAGAGCTAGCGGGGGGTCCCTAAGCTCCTACAATGAGCAGTTCTTC; CDR3aa: CARASGGSLSSYNEQFF; j_gene: TRBJ2-1; abundance: .; d_gene: TRBD2; v_gene: TRBV2; len: 17
CDR3nt: TGTGCCAGCAGTGGGGGGCTGGTTAGCAATGAGCAGTTCTTC; CDR3aa: CASSGGLVSNEQFF; j_gene: TRBJ2-1; abundance: .; d_gene: .; v_gene: TRBV12-3/TRBV12-4; len: 14
CDR3nt: TGTGCCAGCAGCTTGCTTGGTCAGCCCCAGCATTTT; CDR3aa: CASSLLGQPQHF; j_gene: TRBJ1-5; abundance: .; d_gene: .; v_gene: TRBV7-9; len: 12
CDR3nt: TGCGCCAGCAGCTTGGTTCAGGGGGCGAATGAGCAGTTCTTC; CDR3aa: CASSLVQGANEQFF; j_gene: TRBJ2-1; abundance: many; d_gene: TRBD1; v_gene: TRBV5-1; len: 14
CDR3nt: TGTGCCAGCAGCAACCTCGGGGGGGGCTCATCCTACGAGCAGTACTTC; CDR3aa: CASSNLGGGSSYEQYF; j_gene: TRBJ2-7; abundance: many; d_gene: TRBD2; v_gene: TRBV5-5; len: 16
CDR3nt: TGTGCCAGCAGTGAGTCTCCGGGTAAGAACTATGGCTACACCTTC; CDR3aa: CASSESPGKNYGYTF; j_gene: TRBJ1-2; abundance: many; d_gene: .; v_gene: TRBV10-3; len: 15
CDR3nt: TGCGCCAGCAGCCAACTAGCGGGGGGCTACAATGAGCAGTTCTTC; CDR3aa: CASSQLAGGYNEQFF; j_gene: TRBJ2-1; abundance: .; d_gene: TRBD2; v_gene: TRBV5-1; len: 15
CDR3nt: TGCGCCAGCAGCTTGGATGGACAGGGATTCCTCTCTGGGGCCAACGTCCTGACTTTC; CDR3aa: CASSLDGQGFLSGANVLTF; j_gene: TRBJ2-6; abundance: many; d_gene: TRBD1; v_gene: TRBV5-1; len: 19
CDR3nt: TGTGCCAGCAGCTTAGGGGGTGTTTATGGCTACACCTTC; CDR3aa: CASSLGGVYGYTF; j_gene: TRBJ1-2; abundance: many; d_gene: .; v_gene: TRBV7-9; len: 13
CDR3nt: TGCAGCGTTATCGGCAGGGACACCGGGGAGCTGTCTTTT; CDR3aa: CSVIGRDTGELSF; j_gene: TRBJ2-2; abundance: .; d_gene: .; v_gene: TRBV29-1; len: 13
CDR3nt: TGTGCCAGCAGAAAGGTTGGGGAGACCCAGTACTTC; CDR3aa: CASRKVGETQYF; j_gene: TRBJ2-5; abundance: .; d_gene: .; v_gene: TRBV7-2; len: 12
CDR3nt: TGTGCCAGCTCGGGACAGGCTAACTATGGCTACACCTTC; CDR3aa: CASSGQANYGYTF; j_gene: TRBJ1-2; abundance: .; d_gene: TRBD1; v_gene: TRBV2; len: 13
CDR3nt: TGTGCCAGTAGTATAGCCAATAACTATGGCTACACCTTC; CDR3aa: CASSIANNYGYTF; j_gene: TRBJ1-2; abundance: many; d_gene: .; v_gene: TRBV19; len: 13
CDR3nt: TGTGCCAGCTCACCGCTGGCGGGGGGGCCCCCAGATACGCAGTATTTT; CDR3aa: CASSPLAGGPPDTQYF; j_gene: TRBJ2-3; abundance: .; d_gene: TRBD2; v_gene: TRBV18; len: 16
CDR3nt: TGTGCCAGCTCACCACGGCGCGGTGGCACTGAAGCTTTCTTT; CDR3aa: CASSPRRGGTEAFF; j_gene: TRBJ1-1; abundance: few; d_gene: .; v_gene: TRBV18; len: 14
CDR3nt: TGTGCCAGCAGTGACAGGGAAAGCACTGAAGCTTTCTTT; CDR3aa: CASSDRESTEAFF; j_gene: TRBJ1-1; abundance: once; d_gene: .; v_gene: TRBV2; len: 13
CDR3nt: TGTGCCAGCAGCCGAAGTACAGGGGAGTACGAGCAGTACTTC; CDR3aa: CASSRSTGEYEQYF; j_gene: TRBJ2-7; abundance: few; d_gene: TRBD1; v_gene: TRBV7-8; len: 14
CDR3nt: TGTGCCACCAGCAGTGGGGGAGGGAACTATGGCTACACCTTC; CDR3aa: CATSSGGGNYGYTF; j_gene: TRBJ1-2; abundance: .; d_gene: .; v_gene: TRBV15; len: 14
CDR3nt: TGTGCCAGCTTTACAGGGTCAAGTAATTCACCCCTCCACTTT; CDR3aa: CASFTGSSNSPLHF; j_gene: TRBJ1-6; abundance: .; d_gene: .; v_gene: TRBV2; len: 14
CDR3nt: TGCAGTGCTCCCAAGGACAGGGCTAACACTGAAGCTTTCTTT; CDR3aa: CSAPKDRANTEAFF; j_gene: TRBJ1-1; abundance: many; d_gene: TRBD1; v_gene: TRBV20-1; len: 14
CDR3nt: TGCAGTGCTAGACCGTGGACAGGGGCCACTGAAGCTTTCTTT; CDR3aa: CSARPWTGATEAFF; j_gene: TRBJ1-1; abundance: .; d_gene: TRBD1; v_gene: TRBV20-1; len: 14
CDR3nt: TGTGCCAGCAGCTTCAAATTGGACACCTCCTACGAGCAGTACTTC; CDR3aa: CASSFKLDTSYEQYF; j_gene: TRBJ2-7; abundance: many; d_gene: .; v_gene: TRBV7-9; len: 15
CDR3nt: TGTGCCAGCAGTTACAGGGCCGGGCCTGAAGCTTTCTTT; CDR3aa: CASSYRAGPEAFF; j_gene: TRBJ1-1; abundance: .; d_gene: .; v_gene: TRBV6-2/TRBV6-3; len: 13
CDR3nt: TGTGCCAGTATGCACAGGGGATCGGGAACTAATGAAAAACTGTTTTTT; CDR3aa: CASMHRGSGTNEKLFF; j_gene: TRBJ1-4; abundance: .; d_gene: TRBD1; v_gene: TRBV19; len: 16
CDR3nt: TGTGCCAGCAGCTTGGGACTTCCTGGAAACACCATATATTTT; CDR3aa: CASSLGLPGNTIYF; j_gene: TRBJ1-3; abundance: .; d_gene: .; v_gene: TRBV5-8; len: 14
CDR3nt: TGCGCCAGCAGCTTAATGGGGATGAGAGAGACCCAGTACTTC; CDR3aa: CASSLMGMRETQYF; j_gene: TRBJ2-5; abundance: .; d_gene: .; v_gene: TRBV5-1; len: 14
CDR3nt: TGTGCCAGCAGCCGAGGCCTGGGGCTCTCGACAGATACGCAGTATTTT; CDR3aa: CASSRGLGLSTDTQYF; j_gene: TRBJ2-3; abundance: few; d_gene: .; v_gene: TRBV14; len: 16
CDR3nt: TGTGCCAGCAGCTTGGGCGGAGGACTGCACGAGCAGTACTTC; CDR3aa: CASSLGGGLHEQYF; j_gene: TRBJ2-7; abundance: many; d_gene: .; v_gene: TRBV5-4; len: 14
CDR3nt: TGTGCCAGCAGCCAAGCCCACAGATGGGCCGCTGAAGCTTTCTTT; CDR3aa: CASSQAHRWAAEAFF; j_gene: TRBJ1-1; abundance: .; d_gene: .; v_gene: TRBV3-1; len: 15
CDR3nt: TGTGCCAGCAGCCCTCTTTTGGTTGAGCAGTTCTTC; CDR3aa: CASSPLLVEQFF; j_gene: TRBJ2-1; abundance: few; d_gene: .; v_gene: TRBV11-2; len: 12
CDR3nt: TGCTGTGCTAGAGGAGATGGAAACACCATATATTTT; CDR3aa: CCARGDGNTIYF; j_gene: TRBJ1-3; abundance: .; d_gene: .; v_gene: TRBV20-1; len: 12